This T cell receptor (beta chain) was profiled in a study of blood T cell repertoires in COVID-19. Libraries were prepared by immunoSEQ multiplex PCR; TCRdb keeps only in-frame clonotypes and omits some of them. The sample carries around 65,000 clones, roughly 88% recorded once. Germline CDR1 and CDR2: MDHEN and SYDVKM. The CDR3 is 15 residues long. J was trimmed by 4 bases and V by 6 bases; bases with no gene match: 9. The J gene is TRBJ1-3, the V gene TRBV28, with TRBD1 matching over 7 bases. The sample comprised peripheral blood. The source of this sequence is a human donor in a cohort sampled during active COVID-19. The CDR3 sequence is CASSPFGDRGNTIYF. The CDR3 DNA follows: TGTGCCAGCAGCCCATTCGGGGACAGAGGAAACACCATATATTTT. Drawing the rest from reference TRBV28 and TRBJ1-3, the complete variable domain is DVKVTQSSRYLVKRTGEKVFLECVQDMDHENMFWYRQDPGLGLRLIYFSYDVKMKEKGDIPEGYSVSREKKERFSLILESASTNQTSMYLCASSPFGDRGNTIYFGEGSWLTVV.